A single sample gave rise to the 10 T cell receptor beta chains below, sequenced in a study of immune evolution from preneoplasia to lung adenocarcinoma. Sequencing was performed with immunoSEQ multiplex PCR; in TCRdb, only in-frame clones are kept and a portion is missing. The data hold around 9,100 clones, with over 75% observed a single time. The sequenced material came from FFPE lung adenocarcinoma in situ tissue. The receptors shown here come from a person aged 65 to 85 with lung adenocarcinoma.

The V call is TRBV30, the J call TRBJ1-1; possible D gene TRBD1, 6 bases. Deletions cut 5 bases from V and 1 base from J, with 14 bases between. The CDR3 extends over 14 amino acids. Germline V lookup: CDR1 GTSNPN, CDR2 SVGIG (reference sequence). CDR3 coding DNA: TGTGCCTGGGGGCCCCTGACAGGGAACACTGAAGCTTTCTTT. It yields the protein CAWGPLTGNTEAFF.

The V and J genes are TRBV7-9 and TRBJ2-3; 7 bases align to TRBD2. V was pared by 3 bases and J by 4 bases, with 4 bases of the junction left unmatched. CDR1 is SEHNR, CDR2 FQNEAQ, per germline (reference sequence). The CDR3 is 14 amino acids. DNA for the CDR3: TGTGCCAGCAGCTTGAGCGGGGTTGCAGATACGCAGTATTTT. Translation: CASSLSGVADTQYF.

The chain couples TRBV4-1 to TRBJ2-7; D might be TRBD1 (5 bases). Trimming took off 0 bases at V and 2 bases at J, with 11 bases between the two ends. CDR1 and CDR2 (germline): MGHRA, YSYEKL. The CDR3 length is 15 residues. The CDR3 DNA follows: TGCGCCAGCAGCCAAGAGACAGTTTCCACCTACGAGCAGTACTTC. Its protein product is CASSQETVSTYEQYF.

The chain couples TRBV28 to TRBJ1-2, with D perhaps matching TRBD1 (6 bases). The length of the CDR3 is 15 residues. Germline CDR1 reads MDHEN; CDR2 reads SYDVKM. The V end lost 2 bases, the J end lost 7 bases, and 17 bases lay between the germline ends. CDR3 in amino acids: CASSLAAGARRGYTF. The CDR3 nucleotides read TGTGCCAGCAGTTTAGCGGCAGGGGCTAGACGTGGCTACACCTTC.

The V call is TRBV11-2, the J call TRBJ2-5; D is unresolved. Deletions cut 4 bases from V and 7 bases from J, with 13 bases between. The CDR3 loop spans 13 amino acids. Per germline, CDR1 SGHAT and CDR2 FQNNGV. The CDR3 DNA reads TGTGCCAGCAGCTCTGCCGCCGGTGGGACCCAGTACTTC. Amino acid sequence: CASSSAAGGTQYF. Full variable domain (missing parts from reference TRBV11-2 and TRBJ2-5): EAGVAQSPRYKIIEKRQSVAFWCNPISGHATLYWYQQILGQGPKLLIQFQNNGVVDDSQLPKDRFSAERLKGVDSTLKIQPAKLEDSAVYLCASSSAAGGTQYFGPGTRLLVL.

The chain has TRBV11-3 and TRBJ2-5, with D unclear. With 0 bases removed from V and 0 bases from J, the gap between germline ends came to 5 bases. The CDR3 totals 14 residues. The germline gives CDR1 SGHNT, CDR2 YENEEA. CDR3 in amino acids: CASSLEGNQETQYF. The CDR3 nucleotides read TGTGCCAGCAGCTTAGAGGGCAACCAAGAGACCCAGTACTTC.

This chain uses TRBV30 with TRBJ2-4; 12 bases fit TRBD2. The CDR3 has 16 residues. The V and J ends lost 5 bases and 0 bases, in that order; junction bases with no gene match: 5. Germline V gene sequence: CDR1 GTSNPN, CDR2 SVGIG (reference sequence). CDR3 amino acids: CAWGLAGIVAKNIQYF. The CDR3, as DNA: TGTGCCTGGGGACTAGCGGGGATAGTAGCCAAAAACATTCAGTACTTC.

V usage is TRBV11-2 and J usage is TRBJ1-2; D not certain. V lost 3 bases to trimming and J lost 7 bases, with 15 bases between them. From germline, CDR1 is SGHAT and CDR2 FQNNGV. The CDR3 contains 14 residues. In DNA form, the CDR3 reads TGTGCCAGCAGCTTGGACCCTCAGCCTGCTGGCTACACCTTC. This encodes CASSLDPQPAGYTF.

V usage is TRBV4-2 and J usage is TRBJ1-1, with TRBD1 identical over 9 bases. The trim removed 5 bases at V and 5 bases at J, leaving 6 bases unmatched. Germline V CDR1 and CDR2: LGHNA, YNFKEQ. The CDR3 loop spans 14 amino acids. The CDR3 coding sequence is TGTGCCAGCAGCTTGGACAGGGGAGAAACTGAAGCTTTCTTT. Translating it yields CASSLDRGETEAFF.

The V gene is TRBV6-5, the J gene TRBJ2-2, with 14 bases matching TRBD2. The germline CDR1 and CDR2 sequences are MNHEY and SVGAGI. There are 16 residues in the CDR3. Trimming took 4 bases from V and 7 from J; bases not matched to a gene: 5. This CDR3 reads CASSLGLAGGLGELFF. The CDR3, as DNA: TGTGCCAGCAGTTTAGGACTAGCGGGGGGTCTCGGGGAGCTGTTTTTT.